Given below is one TCR beta chain in context. The record originates from a study of blood T cell repertoires in COVID-19. For the study at large: Acute-phase and convalescent COVID-19 samples originated in the United States, Italy and Spain. The analysed material was cDNA or gDNA that came from T cells, B-cell-depleted T cells, or PBMCs.

Per the authors' pipeline: Amplification of reference gene primers provided the estimated nucleated cell counts. Generated by immunoSEQ multiplex PCR, the TCRdb table keeps only in-frame clones and is missing some. The DNA was the basis for D and trimming; V, J and clone size are from that table. This table holds about 180,000 clones, approximately 82% found once. Sequencing input: peripheral blood. The clonotype originates from a woman at least 80 years old with active or convalescent COVID-19.

The CDR3 coding sequence is TGTGCCAGCAGCAAAGACAGGAATTCACCCCTCCACTTT. Its translation: CASSKDRNSPLHF. The V and J genes are TRBV21-1 and TRBJ1-6; the D segment call TRBD1 is taken from the table without a DNA check. TRBV21-1 is shown as a pseudogene. There are 13 residues in the CDR3.